This TCR beta chain comes out of a study of cytotoxic CD8 clonotypes in ibrutinib-treated CLL. Around 2 micrograms of genomic DNA (from cryopreserved PBMCs) were used for TCR beta libraries. Trimming removed 4 bases from V and 7 bases from J, with 17 bases in between. This CDR3 comprises 15 residues. The V gene's germline CDR1 is SGHDN and CDR2 FVKESK. The table came from immunoSEQ multiplex PCR; TCRdb's copy has only in-frame clones and leaves some out. The sample comprises tens of thousands of clones, 90% of which are singletons, and approximately 3.1% rests with the top ten. This sequence originates from a human donor with chronic lymphocytic leukemia. The V gene is TRBV14, the J gene TRBJ2-1; D possibly matches TRBD1 or TRBD2 (5 bases each). The sample was PBMCs, taken after 12 months of ibrutinib treatment. The CDR3 protein is CASSPWTSTGNEQFF. CDR3 bases: TGTGCCAGCAGCCCCTGGACATCTACGGGGAATGAGCAGTTCTTC.